This T cell receptor (beta chain) comes out of a study of OX40 agonist ivuxolimab in advanced cancers. The CDR3 has 13 residues. Germline CDR1 reads MNHNS; CDR2 reads SASEGT. Trimming took 5 bases from V and 3 from J, leaving 10 bases between them. Generated by immunoSEQ multiplex PCR, the TCRdb table keeps only in-frame clones and is missing some. The repertoire consists of some 29,000 clones, with approximately 86% occurring once and the leading ten covering around 21%. This chain links TRBV6-1 with TRBJ2-5; D is perhaps TRBD1 (5 bases). The sample here was CD4+ or CD8+ T cells sorted from blood, taken in a trial of the OX40 agonist ivuxolimab. This clonotype was sampled from an adult with an advanced solid tumor such as melanoma, head and neck, liver or kidney cancer. CDR3 nucleotides: TGTGCCAGCAGTCGGACACCAGAAGAGACCCAGTACTTC. It encodes CASSRTPEETQYF.